The source of this T cell receptor (beta chain) is a study of siplizumab effects on memory and regulatory T cells. TCRdb's copy holds only in-frame clones and misses some; the assay was immunoSEQ multiplex PCR. The sample has over 70,000 clones, approximately 95% seen once. Germline CDR1 is SQVTM and CDR2 is ANQGSEA. With V trimmed by 7 bases and J by 0 bases, 6 bases remained unmatched. There are 16 residues in the CDR3. The sequenced sample consisted of CD8+ T cells sorted from blood. The V and J genes are TRBV29-1 and TRBJ2-6; 10 positions agree with TRBD2. The sequence derives from a human donor in good health. The CDR3 is CSAWTSGSSGANVLTF. For the CDR3, the DNA is TGCAGCGCGTGGACTAGCGGCAGCTCTGGGGCCAACGTCCTGACTTTC.